The 4 T cell receptor beta chains reported below all come from one sample, sequenced in a study of blood T cell repertoires in COVID-19 (dated by TCRdb to between 2020 and 2021). The library was made by the immunoSEQ multiplex PCR assay. The clones in this table, taken by TCRdb from immuneACCESS, are in-frame only. Not every clone is retained; where verified, under half of the shortfall comes from an unresolved V gene, and the cause of the rest is unknown. The sample table records some 250,000 clones; 86% of these occur just once. The top ten hold around 16% of the sample. Sequenced material: PBMCs or T cells enriched from blood (not recorded which). The receptors here all came from a man younger than 30 who had recovered from COVID-19.

The V gene is TRBV7-2, the J gene TRBJ2-1; a possible D gene is TRBD1 (6 bases). The CDR3 is made up of 13 amino acids. V was trimmed by 8 bases and J by 8 bases, leaving 16 bases between them. Germline CDR1 SGHTA, CDR2 FQGNSA. Here the CDR3 DNA reads TGTGCCAGCGGGGTGCAGGGGCGCGATGAGCAGTTCTTC. It codes for CASGVQGRDEQFF.

In this sample, this clone turned up once. The CDR3 nucleotides are TGTGCCAGCAGCTACAGGGGGCGCGGAGATACGCAGTATTTT. This sequence encodes CASSYRGRGDTQYF. The chain recombines TRBV7-2 with TRBJ2-3; 9 bases line up with TRBD1. The CDR3 is made up of 14 amino acids. Germline CDR1 and CDR2: SGHTA and FQGNSA. V was pared by 4 bases and J by 5 bases, with 4 bases of the junction left unmatched.

The V and J genes are TRBV9 and TRBJ1-1; no firm D call. Trimming stripped 4 bases from V and 2 bases from J, with 9 bases between. Germline V lookup: CDR1 SGDLS, CDR2 YYNGEE. The CDR3 length is 13 residues. CDR3 residues: CASSMTPNTEAFF. CDR3 DNA: TGTGCCAGCAGCATGACACCTAACACTGAAGCTTTCTTT.

The V and J genes are TRBV4-1 and TRBJ2-1; 8 bases fit TRBD1. V shed 4 bases and J 5 bases; nucleotides not matched to a gene: 13. The germline CDR1 and CDR2 sequences are MGHRA and YSYEKL. The CDR3 sequence is 17 residues long. CDR3 loop: CASSRTDRASPDNEQFF. In DNA, the CDR3 is TGCGCCAGCAGCCGAACGGACAGGGCCTCCCCTGACAATGAGCAGTTCTTC.